This TCR beta chain is drawn from a study of CD8+ T cells in alopecia areata. Study-wide points: Scalp samples also yield sequences from resident alphabeta T cells of normal skin.

Extraction and reverse transcription of RNA yielded cDNA as the sequencing template. Sequenced by immunoSEQ multiplex PCR; TCRdb stores in-frame clones only, minus some. The top ten hold roughly 14% of the sample, which has 150,000 to 200,000 clones, about 60% seen once. Collected material from alopecia areata patients comprised lesional scalp punch biopsies and peripheral blood. The researchers isolated CD4+ and CD8+ T cells from PBMCs by sorting. Remarks on this clone: The antigen is undetermined.

The specimen was CD4+ T cells sorted from blood, collected at week 0. This TCR was recovered from a human donor with alopecia areata.

CDR3 sequence (DNA): TGTGCCAGCAGTTTGCGCGGGGGAGACTACGAGCAGTACTTC. It specifies CASSLRGGDYEQYF. The V and J genes are TRBV27 and TRBJ2-7, with 7 nucleotides matching TRBD2. Germline trimming cut 3 bases from V and 3 bases from J; bases unmatched to any gene: 5. CDR1 MNHEY and CDR2 SMNVEV come from the germline V gene (reference sequence). The CDR3 length is 14 residues.